The present entry profiles one T cell receptor (beta chain) with its context. Its antigen target is currently unknown. Qualities for individual bases were not recorded, and no much larger clone is one base off. The CDR3 measures 15 amino acids from cysteine to phenylalanine. Only the CDR3 DNA is retained, 45 bases long and in frame from the first base. The germline V gene (reference sequence) yields MNHEY for CDR1 and SMNVEV for CDR2. Clipping removes 6 bases from V and 3 bases from J, with 8 as the unmatched junction base count. These data are taken from a study of T cell responses to AZD1222 COVID-19 vaccine (dated by TCRdb to the early 2020s). For the study in its entirety: A total of 233 trial participants underwent TCR sequencing, of whom approximately 200 had received two doses of AZD1222 and around 25 had received two doses of the MenACWY control vaccine. Trial participants were enrolled into age subgroups of 18-55, 56-69 and 70-plus years, which contained roughly 150, 30 and 60 TCR-sequenced participants, respectively.

The CDR3 regions of human TCRbeta chains were analyzed by immunosequencing. The authors processed their data as follows. TCRs in the repertoires were compared against a reference library of SARS-CoV-2-specific TCRs that had been generated with the MIRA antigen-specificity platform. Breadth meant the fraction of unique TCRs that were SARS-CoV-2-associated, whereas depth meant the fraction of total T cells that were SARS-CoV-2-associated. Using the MIRA data, each spike-specific TCR was mapped to the spike region that the TCR reacts to and placed in a CD4 or CD8 class. Log10-transformed breadth and depth values were compared by one-way ANOVA with Sidak's multiple comparisons tests. What TCRdb holds here is the immuneACCESS table cut down to in-frame rearrangements. Part of the clones is not present; checked against another copy, under half of the missing clones reflect an unresolved V gene, and the others are unexplained. V, J and clone size were drawn from that table, and D and trimming were deduced from the DNA. The sample data list tens of thousands of clones, and around 90% of these were observed just once. The ten largest make up about 3.4% of the sample.

The paper as a whole reports these results and caveats: Participants were mostly white British and included more females than males, and it was suggested by the authors that clonal diversity may have been underestimated. Reportedly, close to half of the unique spike-specific TCRs recognized epitopes lying outside the regions that are mutated in the B.1.351 and B.1.1.7 variants. A significant rise in spike-specific TCR breadth and depth was observed after two AZD1222 doses relative to day 0 and relative to MenACWY recipients. Conclusions about previously exposed vaccinees are limited, since just five or six AZD1222 recipients were seropositive for SARS-CoV-2 at baseline. Because no day 14 peak-response samples were available, the repertoires could be characterized only after the peak T cell response. The whole spike protein was spanned by vaccine-associated CD4 TCRs, and dominant responses were seen in regions 160-218 and 743-854. In the small 56-69-year group, the increase in depth fell short of significance, most likely because of low power.

This specimen's time point label, per the study, means: about 28 days (+/-7) after the second vaccine dose. AZD1222 recipients with second doses at about 4 weeks or about 12 weeks were pooled, because spike-specific TCR depth and breadth did not differ between schedules. Vaccinee samples were obtained from the UK trials COV001 and COV002, which included a single-blind randomized controlled phase 2/3 trial of AZD1222 (ChAdOx1 nCoV-19) in healthy adults. Trial participant PBMC samples were collected at day 0 and day 28 after the second dose for TCRbeta chain sequencing. This sequence uses TRBV27 and TRBJ1-5, and 7 junction bases match TRBD1. The source of this sequence is an adult who received the AZD1222 COVID-19 vaccine. The material sequenced was peripheral blood, taken 28 days after the second AZD1222 dose. This receptor has the CDR3 CASRNQGVPNQPQHF. The bases read TGTGCCAGCAGGAACCAGGGGGTGCCCAATCAGCCCCAGCATTTT.